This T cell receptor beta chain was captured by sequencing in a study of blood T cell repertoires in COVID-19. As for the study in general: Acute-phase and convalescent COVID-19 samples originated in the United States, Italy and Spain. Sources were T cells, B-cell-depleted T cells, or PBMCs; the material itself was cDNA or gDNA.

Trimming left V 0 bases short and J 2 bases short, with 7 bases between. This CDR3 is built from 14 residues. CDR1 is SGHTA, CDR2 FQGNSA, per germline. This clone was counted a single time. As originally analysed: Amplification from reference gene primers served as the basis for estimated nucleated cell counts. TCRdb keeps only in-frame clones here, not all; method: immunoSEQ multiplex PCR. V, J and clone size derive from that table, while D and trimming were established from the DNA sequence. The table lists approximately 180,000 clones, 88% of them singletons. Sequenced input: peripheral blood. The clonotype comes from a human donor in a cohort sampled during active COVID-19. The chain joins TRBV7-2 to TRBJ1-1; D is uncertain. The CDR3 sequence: CASSLASHNTEAFF. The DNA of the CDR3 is TGTGCCAGCAGCTTAGCGAGTCATAACACTGAAGCTTTCTTT.